The present TCR beta chain was sequenced within a study of blood T cell repertoires in COVID-19. Turning to the study itself: Acute and convalescent COVID-19 specimens originated in the United States, Italy and Spain. T cells, B-cell-depleted T cells, or PBMCs provided the cDNA or gDNA that served as material.

Per the original methods: For nucleated cells, counts were estimated from reference gene primer amplification. This table comes from immunoSEQ multiplex PCR, and its TCRdb copy is limited to in-frame clones, with some not included. V, J and clone size are those of that table, while D and trimming were read from the DNA. The sample has 250,000 to 350,000 clones, under 90% seen once. Seattle patients were enrolled during active infection and followed longitudinally. Trimming took off 4 bases at V and 7 bases at J, with 12 bases between the two ends. Germline loops: CDR1 SGDLS, CDR2 YYNGEE. CDR3 length: 12 residues.

The J gene is TRBJ2-7, the V gene TRBV9, with a weak D call TRBD2 (6 bases). Source material: peripheral blood. The TCR comes from a woman younger than 45 with COVID-19, enrolled during active disease. The CDR3 loop is CASSPTAGEQYF. The CDR3 bases are TGTGCCAGCAGCCCTACGGCGGGGGAGCAGTACTTC.